The entry below describes one TCR beta chain. MiXCR, applied by TCRdb to the RT-PCR reads, yields one record per CDR3 protein. The sample has almost 700,000 distinct CDR3 sequences, 12% to 15% seen once. Deletions cut 5 bases from V and 7 bases from J, with 5 bases between. The CDR3 runs to 11 residues. Germline V gene sequence: CDR1 MDHEN, CDR2 SYDVKM. This sequence originates from a female donor in good health, serving as a healthy control. The chain recombines TRBV28 with TRBJ2-2; D unclear. Sequencing input: memory CD4+ T cells from blood. The DNA of the CDR3 is TGTGCCAGCAGTGCGAGCGGGGAGCTGTTTTTT. Translation: CASSASGELFF. The entire variable domain, with the rest obtained from reference TRBV28 and TRBJ2-2, is as follows: DVKVTQSSRYLVKRTGEKVFLECVQDMDHENMFWYRQDPGLGLRLIYFSYDVKMKEKGDIPEGYSVSREKKERFSLILESASTNQTSMYLCASSASGELFFGEGSRLTVL.